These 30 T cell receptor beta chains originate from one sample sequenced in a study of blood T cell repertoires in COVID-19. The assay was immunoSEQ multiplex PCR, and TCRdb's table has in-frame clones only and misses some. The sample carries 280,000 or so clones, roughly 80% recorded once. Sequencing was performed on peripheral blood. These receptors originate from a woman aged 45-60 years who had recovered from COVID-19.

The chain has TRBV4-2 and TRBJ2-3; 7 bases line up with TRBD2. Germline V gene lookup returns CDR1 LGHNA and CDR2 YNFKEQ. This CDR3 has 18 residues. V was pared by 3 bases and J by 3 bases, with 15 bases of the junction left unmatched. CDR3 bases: TGTGCCAGCAGCCACGGAAGTTTAGGACTAGGAGGAACAGATACGCAGTATTTT. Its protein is CASSHGSLGLGGTDTQYF.

The CDR3 is CASSLAGMGFTDTQYF. CDR3 nucleotide sequence: TGTGCCAGCAGCTTAGCGGGCATGGGCTTCACAGATACGCAGTATTTT. The chain employs TRBV7-2 and TRBJ2-3; D gene uncertain. The CDR3 loop spans 16 amino acids. Germline loops: CDR1 SGHTA, CDR2 FQGNSA. Trimming cost V 0 bases and J 2 bases, with 12 bases left between them.

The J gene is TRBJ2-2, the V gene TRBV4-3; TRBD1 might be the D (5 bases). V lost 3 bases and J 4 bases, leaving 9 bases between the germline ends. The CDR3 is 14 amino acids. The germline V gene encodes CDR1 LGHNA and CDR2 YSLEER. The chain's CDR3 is CASSQATGTGELFF. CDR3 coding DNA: TGCGCCAGCAGCCAGGCCACAGGCACCGGGGAGCTGTTTTTT.

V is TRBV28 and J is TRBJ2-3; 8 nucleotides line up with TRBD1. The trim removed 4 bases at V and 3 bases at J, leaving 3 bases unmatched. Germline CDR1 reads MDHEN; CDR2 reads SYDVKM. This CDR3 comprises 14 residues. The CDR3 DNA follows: TGTGCCAGCAGTTCAGGGGGCTGGACAGATACGCAGTATTTT. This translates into CASSSGGWTDTQYF.

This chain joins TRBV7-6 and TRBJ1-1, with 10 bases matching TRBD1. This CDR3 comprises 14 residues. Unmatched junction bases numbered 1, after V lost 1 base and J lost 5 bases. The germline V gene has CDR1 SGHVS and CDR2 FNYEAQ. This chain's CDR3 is CASSLVGQGTEAFF. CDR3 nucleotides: TGTGCCAGCAGCTTAGTGGGACAGGGGACTGAAGCTTTCTTT. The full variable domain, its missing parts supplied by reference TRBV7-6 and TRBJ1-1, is GAGVSQSPRYKVTKRGQDVALRCDPISGHVSLYWYRQALGQGPEFLTYFNYEAQQDKSGLPNDRFSAERPEGSISTLTIQRTEQRDSAMYRCASSLVGQGTEAFFGQGTRLTVV.

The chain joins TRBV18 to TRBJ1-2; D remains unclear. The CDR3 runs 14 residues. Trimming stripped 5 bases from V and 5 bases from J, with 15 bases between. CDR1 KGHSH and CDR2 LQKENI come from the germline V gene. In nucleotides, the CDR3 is TGTGCCAGCTCAACCGGTGGAGGCCAATATGGCTACACCTTC. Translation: CASSTGGGQYGYTF.

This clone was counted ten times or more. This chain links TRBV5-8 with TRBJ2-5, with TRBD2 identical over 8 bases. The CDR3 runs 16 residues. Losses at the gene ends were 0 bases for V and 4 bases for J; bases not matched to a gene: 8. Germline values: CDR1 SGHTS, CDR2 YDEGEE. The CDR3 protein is CASSLERRGGRETQYF. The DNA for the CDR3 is TGTGCCAGCAGCTTGGAACGACGGGGGGGCCGAGAGACCCAGTACTTC.

In nucleotides, the CDR3 is TGCAGCGTCGTAAGGGACAGCTCCTACGAGCAGTACTTC. Protein: CSVVRDSSYEQYF. The chain employs TRBV29-1 and TRBJ2-7, with 7 bases aligning to TRBD1. The V gene end was trimmed by 6 bases and the J gene end by 0 bases; junction bases not matched to a gene: 5. This CDR3 comprises 13 residues. CDR1 SQVTM and CDR2 ANQGSEA come from the germline V gene.

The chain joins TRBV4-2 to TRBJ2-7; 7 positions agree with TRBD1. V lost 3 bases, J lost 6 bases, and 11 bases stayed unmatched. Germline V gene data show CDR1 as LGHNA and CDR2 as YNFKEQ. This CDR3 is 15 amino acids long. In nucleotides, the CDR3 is TGTGCCAGCAGCCATATATCCGGACAGGCTTCCGAGCAGTACTTC. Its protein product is CASSHISGQASEQYF.

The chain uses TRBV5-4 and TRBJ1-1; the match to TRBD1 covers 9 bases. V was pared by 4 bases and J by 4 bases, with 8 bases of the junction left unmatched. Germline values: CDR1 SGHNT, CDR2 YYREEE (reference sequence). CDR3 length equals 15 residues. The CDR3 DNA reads TGTGCCAGCAGCGAACTACAGGGGGCCGGCACTGAAGCTTTCTTT. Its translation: CASSELQGAGTEAFF. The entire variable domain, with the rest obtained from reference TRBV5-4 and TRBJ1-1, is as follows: ETGVTQSPTHLIKTRGQQVTLRCSSQSGHNTVSWYQQALGQGPQFIFQYYREEENGRGNFPPRFSGLQFPNYSSELNVNALELDDSALYLCASSELQGAGTEAFFGQGTRLTVV.

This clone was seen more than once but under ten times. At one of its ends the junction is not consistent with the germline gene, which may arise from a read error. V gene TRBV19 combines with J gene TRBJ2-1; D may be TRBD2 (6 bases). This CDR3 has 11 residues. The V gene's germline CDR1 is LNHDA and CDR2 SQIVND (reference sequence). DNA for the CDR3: TGTGCCAGTAGTAACCGGGACTGCTCCGTCTTC. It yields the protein CASSNRDCSVF.

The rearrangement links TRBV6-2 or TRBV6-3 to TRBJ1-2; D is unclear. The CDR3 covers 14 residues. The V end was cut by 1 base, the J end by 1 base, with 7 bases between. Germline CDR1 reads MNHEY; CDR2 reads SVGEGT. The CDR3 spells CASSYLGVNYGYTF. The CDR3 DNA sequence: TGTGCCAGCAGTTACTTGGGAGTTAACTATGGCTACACCTTC.

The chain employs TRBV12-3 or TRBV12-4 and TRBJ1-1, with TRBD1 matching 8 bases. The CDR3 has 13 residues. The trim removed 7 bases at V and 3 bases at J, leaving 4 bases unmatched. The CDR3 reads CASKKTGDTEAFF. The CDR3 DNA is TGTGCCAGCAAAAAGACAGGGGACACTGAAGCTTTCTTT.

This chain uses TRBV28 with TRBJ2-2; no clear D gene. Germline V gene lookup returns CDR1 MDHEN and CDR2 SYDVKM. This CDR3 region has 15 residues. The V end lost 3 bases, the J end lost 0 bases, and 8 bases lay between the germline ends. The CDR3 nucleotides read TGTGCCAGCAGTTTTTGGTCAGCGAACACCGGGGAGCTGTTTTTT. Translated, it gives CASSFWSANTGELFF.

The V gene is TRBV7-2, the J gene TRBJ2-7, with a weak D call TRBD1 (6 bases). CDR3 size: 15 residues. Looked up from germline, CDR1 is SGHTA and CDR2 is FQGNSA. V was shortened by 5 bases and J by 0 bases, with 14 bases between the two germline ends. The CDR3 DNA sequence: TGTGCCAGCAGCATAATCCAGGGGCCCTCCTACGAGCAGTACTTC. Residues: CASSIIQGPSYEQYF. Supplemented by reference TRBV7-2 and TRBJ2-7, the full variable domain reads GAGVSQSPSNKVTEKGKDVELRCDPISGHTALYWYRQSLGQGLEFLIYFQGNSAPDKSGLPSDRFSAERTGGSVSTLTIQRTQQEDSAVYLCASSIIQGPSYEQYFGPGTRLTVT.

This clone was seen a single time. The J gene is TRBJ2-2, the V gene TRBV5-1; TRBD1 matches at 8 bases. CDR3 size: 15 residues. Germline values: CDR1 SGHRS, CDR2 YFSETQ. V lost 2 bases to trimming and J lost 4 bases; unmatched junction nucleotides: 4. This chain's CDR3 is CASSFQGASTGELFF. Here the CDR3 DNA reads TGCGCCAGCAGCTTCCAGGGGGCGAGCACCGGGGAGCTGTTTTTT. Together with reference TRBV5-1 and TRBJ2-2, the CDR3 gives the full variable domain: KAGVTQTPRYLIKTRGQQVTLSCSPISGHRSVSWYQQTPGQGLQFLFEYFSETQRNKGNFPGRFSGRQFSNSRSEMNVSTLELGDSALYLCASSFQGASTGELFFGEGSRLTVL.

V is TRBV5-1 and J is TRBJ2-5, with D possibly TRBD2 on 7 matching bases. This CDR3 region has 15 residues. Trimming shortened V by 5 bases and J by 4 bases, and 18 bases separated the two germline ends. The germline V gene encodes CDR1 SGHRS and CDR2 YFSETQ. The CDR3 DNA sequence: TGCGCCAGCAGATTCCTGGGGGGGCGAGGAGAGACCCAGTACTTC. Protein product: CASRFLGGRGETQYF.

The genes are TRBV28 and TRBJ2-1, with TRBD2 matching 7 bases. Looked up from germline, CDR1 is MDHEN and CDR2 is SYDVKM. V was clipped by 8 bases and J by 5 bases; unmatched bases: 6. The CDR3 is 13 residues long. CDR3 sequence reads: CASGGTINNEQFF. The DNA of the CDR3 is TGTGCCAGCGGCGGGACTATCAACAATGAGCAGTTCTTC.

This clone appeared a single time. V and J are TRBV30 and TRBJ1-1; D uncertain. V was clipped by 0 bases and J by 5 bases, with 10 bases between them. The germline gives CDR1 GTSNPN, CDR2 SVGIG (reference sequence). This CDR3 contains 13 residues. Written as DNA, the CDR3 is TGTGCCTGGAGTGTAGCAGGTTATACTGAAGCTTTCTTT. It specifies CAWSVAGYTEAFF.

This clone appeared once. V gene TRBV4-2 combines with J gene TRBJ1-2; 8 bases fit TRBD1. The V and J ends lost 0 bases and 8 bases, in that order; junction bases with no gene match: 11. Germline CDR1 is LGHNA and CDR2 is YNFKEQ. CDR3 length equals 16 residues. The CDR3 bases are TGTGCCAGCAGCCAAGATTATGGGACAGGAGCGGAGGGCTACACCTTC. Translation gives CASSQDYGTGAEGYTF.

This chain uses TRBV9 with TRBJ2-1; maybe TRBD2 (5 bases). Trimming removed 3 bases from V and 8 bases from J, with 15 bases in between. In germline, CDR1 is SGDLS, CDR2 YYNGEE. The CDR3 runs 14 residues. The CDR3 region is CASSGADTGYEQFF. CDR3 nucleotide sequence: TGTGCCAGCAGCGGAGCGGATACCGGATATGAGCAGTTCTTC.

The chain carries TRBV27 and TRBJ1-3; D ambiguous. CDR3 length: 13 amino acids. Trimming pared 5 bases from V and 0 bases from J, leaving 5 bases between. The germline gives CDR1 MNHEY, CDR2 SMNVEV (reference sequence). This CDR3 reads CASSLNSGNTIYF. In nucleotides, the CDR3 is TGTGCCAGCAGTCTAAACTCTGGAAACACCATATATTTT.

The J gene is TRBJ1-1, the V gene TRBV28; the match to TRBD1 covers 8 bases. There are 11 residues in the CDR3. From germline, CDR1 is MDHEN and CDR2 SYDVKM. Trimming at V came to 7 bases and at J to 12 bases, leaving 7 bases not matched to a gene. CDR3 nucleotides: TGTGCCAGCACCCACAGGGGGAGACCTTTCTTT. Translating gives CASTHRGRPFF.

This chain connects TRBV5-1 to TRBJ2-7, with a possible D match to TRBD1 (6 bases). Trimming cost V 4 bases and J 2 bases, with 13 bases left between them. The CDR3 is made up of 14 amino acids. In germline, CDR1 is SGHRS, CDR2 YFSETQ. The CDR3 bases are TGCGCCAGCAGCCAACCGGGACAAGCCTACGAGCAGTACTTC. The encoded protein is CASSQPGQAYEQYF.

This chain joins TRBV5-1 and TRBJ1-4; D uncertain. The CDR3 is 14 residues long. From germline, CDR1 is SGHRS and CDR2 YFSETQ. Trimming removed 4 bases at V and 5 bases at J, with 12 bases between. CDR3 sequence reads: CASSVGEANEKLFF. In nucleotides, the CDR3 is TGCGCCAGCAGCGTCGGAGAGGCCAATGAAAAACTGTTTTTT. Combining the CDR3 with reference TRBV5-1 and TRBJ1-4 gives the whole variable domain KAGVTQTPRYLIKTRGQQVTLSCSPISGHRSVSWYQQTPGQGLQFLFEYFSETQRNKGNFPGRFSGRQFSNSRSEMNVSTLELGDSALYLCASSVGEANEKLFFGSGTQLSVL.

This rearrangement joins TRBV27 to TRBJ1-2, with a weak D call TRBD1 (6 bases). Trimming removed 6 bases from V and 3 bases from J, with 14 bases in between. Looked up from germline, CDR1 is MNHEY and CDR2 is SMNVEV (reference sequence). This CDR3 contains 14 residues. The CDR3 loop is CASRKQGNDYGYTF. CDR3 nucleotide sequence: TGTGCCAGCAGGAAACAGGGAAACGACTATGGCTACACCTTC.

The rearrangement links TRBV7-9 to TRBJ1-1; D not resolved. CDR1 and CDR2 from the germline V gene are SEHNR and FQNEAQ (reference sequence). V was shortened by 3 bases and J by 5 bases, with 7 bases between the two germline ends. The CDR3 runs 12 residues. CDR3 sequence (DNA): TGTGCCAGCAGCTTTTCTAGTACTGAAGCTTTCTTT. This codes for CASSFSSTEAFF.

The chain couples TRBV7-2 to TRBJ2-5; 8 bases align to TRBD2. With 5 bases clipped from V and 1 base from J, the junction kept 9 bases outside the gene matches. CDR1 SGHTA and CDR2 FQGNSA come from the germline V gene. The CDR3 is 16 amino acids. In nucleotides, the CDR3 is TGTGCCAGCAGCCCCCAGGGCCTAGCGGGCCAAGAGACCCAGTACTTC. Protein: CASSPQGLAGQETQYF.

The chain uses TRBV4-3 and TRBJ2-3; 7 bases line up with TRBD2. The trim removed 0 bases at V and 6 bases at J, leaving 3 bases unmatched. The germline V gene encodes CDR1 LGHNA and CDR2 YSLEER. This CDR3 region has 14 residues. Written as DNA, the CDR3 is TGCGCCAGCAGCCAAGATTGGGGGGGTGATACGCAGTATTTT. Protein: CASSQDWGGDTQYF.

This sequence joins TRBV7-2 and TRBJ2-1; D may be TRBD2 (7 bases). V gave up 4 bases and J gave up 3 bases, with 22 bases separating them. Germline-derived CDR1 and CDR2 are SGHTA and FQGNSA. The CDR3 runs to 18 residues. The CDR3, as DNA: TGTGCCAGCAGCTCCCGGGGGCTAATAGCGGGCCACTACAATGAGCAGTTCTTC. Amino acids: CASSSRGLIAGHYNEQFF. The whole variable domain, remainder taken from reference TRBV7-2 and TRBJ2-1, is GAGVSQSPSNKVTEKGKDVELRCDPISGHTALYWYRQSLGQGLEFLIYFQGNSAPDKSGLPSDRFSAERTGGSVSTLTIQRTQQEDSAVYLCASSSRGLIAGHYNEQFFGPGTRLTVL.